One and the same sample provided the 6 T cell receptor beta chains below, sequenced in a study of T cells after posttransplantation cyclophosphamide. The protocol was immunoSEQ multiplex PCR, while the TCRdb copy is restricted to in-frame clones and leaves out a portion. There are thousands of clones in the sample; over 65% occur only once, and approximately 10% lies in the top ten. The material sequenced was CD8+ T cells sorted from PBMCs. Receptor source: a woman between 50 and 59 years old in good health and a related stem cell transplant donor.

V is TRBV25-1 and J is TRBJ2-1; D remains ambiguous. Trimming left V 3 bases short and J 2 bases short, with 8 bases between. Germline V gene lookup returns CDR1 MGHDK and CDR2 SYGVNS. CDR3 size: 14 residues. As DNA, the CDR3 is TGTGCCAGCAGTGACGGTACCACCTACAATGAGCAGTTCTTC. Amino acids: CASSDGTTYNEQFF.

In this sample, this clone turned up a few times. The rearrangement links TRBV10-1 to TRBJ2-2, with unresolved D. The CDR3 is 14 residues long. Trimming cost V 0 bases and J 6 bases, with 8 bases left between them. CDR1 WNHNN and CDR2 SYGVQD come from the germline V gene (reference sequence). The CDR3 region has the DNA TGCGCCAGCAGTGAGTCGAGCGAAGCCGGGGAGCTGTTTTTT. The encoded protein is CASSESSEAGELFF.

This chain uses TRBV7-9 with TRBJ2-3; 9 bases line up with TRBD1. The V gene's germline CDR1 is SEHNR and CDR2 FQNEAQ (reference sequence). This CDR3 has 16 residues. V lost 6 bases, J lost 5 bases, and 12 bases stayed unmatched. This chain's CDR3 is CASSLNFGQGIDTQYF. The CDR3, as DNA: TGTGCCAGCAGTTTAAACTTCGGACAGGGGATAGATACGCAGTATTTT.

This sequence joins TRBV28 and TRBJ1-6; 7 positions match TRBD1. The CDR3 consists of 15 residues. The germline CDR1 and CDR2 sequences are MDHEN and SYDVKM. Germline trimming cut 3 bases from V and 9 bases from J; bases unmatched to any gene: 8. CDR3 residues: CASSFLTGTSSPLHF. CDR3 coding DNA: TGTGCCAGCAGTTTTCTGACAGGGACATCTTCACCCCTCCACTTT. The full variable domain, in which reference TRBV28 and TRBJ1-6 provide the parts outside the CDR3, is DVKVTQSSRYLVKRTGEKVFLECVQDMDHENMFWYRQDPGLGLRLIYFSYDVKMKEKGDIPEGYSVSREKKERFSLILESASTNQTSMYLCASSFLTGTSSPLHFGNGTRLTVT.

V usage is TRBV4-1 and J usage is TRBJ1-6; D call uncertain. CDR1 and CDR2 from the germline V gene are MGHRA and YSYEKL. The CDR3 sequence is 14 residues long. The germline V and J ends were trimmed by 1 base and 11 bases, with 12 bases remaining between them. The CDR3 region is CASSQAQTGTPLHF. CDR3 DNA: TGCGCCAGCAGCCAAGCCCAAACCGGGACACCCCTCCACTTT.

V gene TRBV7-9 combines with J gene TRBJ2-1; 10 bases match TRBD1. The CDR3 runs to 13 residues. The germline gives CDR1 SEHNR, CDR2 FQNEAQ (reference sequence). Trimming at V came to 6 bases and at J to 7 bases, leaving 3 bases not matched to a gene. The CDR3 loop is CASRQGQGNEQFF. CDR3 DNA sequence: TGTGCCAGCAGACAGGGACAGGGGAATGAGCAGTTCTTC.